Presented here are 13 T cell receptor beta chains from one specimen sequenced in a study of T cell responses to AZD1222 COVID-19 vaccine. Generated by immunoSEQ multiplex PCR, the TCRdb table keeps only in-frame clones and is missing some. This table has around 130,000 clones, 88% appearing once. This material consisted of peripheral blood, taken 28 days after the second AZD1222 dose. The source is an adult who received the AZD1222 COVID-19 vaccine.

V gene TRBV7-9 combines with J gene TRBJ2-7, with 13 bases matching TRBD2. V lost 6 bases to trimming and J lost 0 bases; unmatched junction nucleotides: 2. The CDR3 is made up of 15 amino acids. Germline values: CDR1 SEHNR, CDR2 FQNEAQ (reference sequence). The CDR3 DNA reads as TGTGCCAGCAGTAGGACTAGCGGGAGCTCCTACGAGCAGTACTTC. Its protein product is CASSRTSGSSYEQYF.

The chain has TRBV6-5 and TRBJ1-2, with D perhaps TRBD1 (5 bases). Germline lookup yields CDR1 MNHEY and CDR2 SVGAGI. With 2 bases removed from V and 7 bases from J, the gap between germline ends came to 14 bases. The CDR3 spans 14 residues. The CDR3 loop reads CASSYGTGGSGYTF. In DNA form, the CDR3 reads TGTGCCAGCAGTTACGGGACCGGAGGATCTGGCTACACCTTC.

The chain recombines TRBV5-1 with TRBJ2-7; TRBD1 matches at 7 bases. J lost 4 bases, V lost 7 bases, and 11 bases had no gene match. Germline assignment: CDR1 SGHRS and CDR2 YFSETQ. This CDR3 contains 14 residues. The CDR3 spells CASQLEGGAYEQYF. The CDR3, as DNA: TGCGCCAGCCAGTTAGAAGGGGGCGCGTACGAGCAGTACTTC.

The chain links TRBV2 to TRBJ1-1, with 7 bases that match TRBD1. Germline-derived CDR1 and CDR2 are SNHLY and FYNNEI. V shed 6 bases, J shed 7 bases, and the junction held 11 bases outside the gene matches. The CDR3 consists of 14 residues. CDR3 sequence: CASRRDREYGEAFF. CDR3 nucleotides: TGTGCCAGCAGGAGAGACAGGGAGTATGGTGAAGCTTTCTTT.

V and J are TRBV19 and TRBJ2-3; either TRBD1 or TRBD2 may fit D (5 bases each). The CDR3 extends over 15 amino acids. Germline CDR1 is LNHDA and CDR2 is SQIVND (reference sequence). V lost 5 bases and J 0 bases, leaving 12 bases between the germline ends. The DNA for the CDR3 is TGTGCCAGTAGTGCTCCGGGACGGAGCACAGATACGCAGTATTTT. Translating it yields CASSAPGRSTDTQYF.

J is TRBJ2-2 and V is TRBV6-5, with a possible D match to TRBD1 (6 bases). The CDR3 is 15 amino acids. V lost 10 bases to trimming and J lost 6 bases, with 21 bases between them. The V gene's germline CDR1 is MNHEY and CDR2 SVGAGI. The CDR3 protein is CATSRLDSLAGELFF. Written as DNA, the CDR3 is TGTGCCACATCTCGACTGGACAGTCTCGCCGGGGAGCTGTTTTTT.

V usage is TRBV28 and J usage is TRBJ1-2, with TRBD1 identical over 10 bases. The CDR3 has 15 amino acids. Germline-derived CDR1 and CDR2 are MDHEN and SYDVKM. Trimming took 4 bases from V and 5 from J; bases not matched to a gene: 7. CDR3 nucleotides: TGTGCCAGCAGTTCAACGGACAGGGGGTCTTATGGCTACACCTTC. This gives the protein CASSSTDRGSYGYTF.

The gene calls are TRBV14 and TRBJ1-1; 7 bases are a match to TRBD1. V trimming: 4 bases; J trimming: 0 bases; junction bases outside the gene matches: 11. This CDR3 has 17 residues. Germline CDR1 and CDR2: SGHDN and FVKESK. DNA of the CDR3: TGTGCCAGCAGCCCTTCTAGGGACAGCCGAATGAACACTGAAGCTTTCTTT. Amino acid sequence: CASSPSRDSRMNTEAFF.

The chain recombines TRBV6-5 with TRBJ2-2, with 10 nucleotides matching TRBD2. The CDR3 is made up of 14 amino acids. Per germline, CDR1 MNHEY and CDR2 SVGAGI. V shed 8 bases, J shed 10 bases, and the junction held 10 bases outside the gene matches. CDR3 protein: CASLPSGGASELFF. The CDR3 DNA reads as TGTGCCAGCCTCCCGAGCGGGGGGGCCTCGGAGCTGTTTTTT.

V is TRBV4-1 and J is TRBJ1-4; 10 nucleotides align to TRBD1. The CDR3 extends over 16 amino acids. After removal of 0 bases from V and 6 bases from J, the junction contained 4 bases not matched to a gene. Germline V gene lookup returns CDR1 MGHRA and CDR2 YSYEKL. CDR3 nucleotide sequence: TGCGCCAGCAGCCAAGATGGGGACAGGGGATATGAAAAACTGTTTTTT. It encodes CASSQDGDRGYEKLFF.

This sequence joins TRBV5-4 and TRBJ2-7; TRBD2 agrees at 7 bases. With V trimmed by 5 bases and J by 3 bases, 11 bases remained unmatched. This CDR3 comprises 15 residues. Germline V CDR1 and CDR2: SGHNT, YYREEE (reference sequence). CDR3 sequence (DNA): TGTGCCAGCAGGAGAGGCGGGGGACTTGACTACGAGCAGTACTTC. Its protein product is CASRRGGGLDYEQYF.

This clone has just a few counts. The CDR3, as DNA: TGTGCCAGTATGACAGGGAGTAATGAAAAACTGTTTTTT. Protein: CASMTGSNEKLFF. This sequence joins TRBV6-5 and TRBJ1-4; 7 positions agree with TRBD1. This CDR3 comprises 13 residues. After removal of 9 bases from V and 4 bases from J, the junction contained 5 bases not matched to a gene. Germline V gene sequence: CDR1 MNHEY, CDR2 SVGAGI.

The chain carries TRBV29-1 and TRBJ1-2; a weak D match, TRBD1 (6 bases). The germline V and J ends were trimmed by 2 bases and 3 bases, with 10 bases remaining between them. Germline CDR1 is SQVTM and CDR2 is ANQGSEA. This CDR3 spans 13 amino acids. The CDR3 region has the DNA TGCAGCGTTGAACAGGGGCCCTACTATGGCTACACCTTC. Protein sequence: CSVEQGPYYGYTF.